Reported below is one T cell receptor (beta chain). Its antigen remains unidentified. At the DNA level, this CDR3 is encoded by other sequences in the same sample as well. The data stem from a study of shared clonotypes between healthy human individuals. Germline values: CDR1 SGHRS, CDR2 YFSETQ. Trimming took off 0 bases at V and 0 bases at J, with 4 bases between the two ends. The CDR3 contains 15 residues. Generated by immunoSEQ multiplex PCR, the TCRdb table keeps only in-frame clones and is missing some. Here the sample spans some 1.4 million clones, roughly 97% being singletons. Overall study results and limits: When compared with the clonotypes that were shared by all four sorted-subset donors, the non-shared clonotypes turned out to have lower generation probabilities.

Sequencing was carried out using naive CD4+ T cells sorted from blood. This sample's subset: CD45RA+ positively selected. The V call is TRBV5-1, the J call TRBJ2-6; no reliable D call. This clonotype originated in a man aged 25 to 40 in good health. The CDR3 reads CASSLVGSGANVLTF. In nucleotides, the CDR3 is TGCGCCAGCAGCTTGGTGGGCTCTGGGGCCAACGTCCTGACTTTC.